This T cell receptor (beta chain) was sequenced during a study of technical replicates of blood from a few donors. CDR3 length equals 15 residues. CDR1 is LNHDA, CDR2 SQIVND, per germline (reference sequence). V was cut by 9 bases and J by 4 bases, with 19 bases left in between. This clone was detected a few times. Using immunoSEQ multiplex PCR, the repertoire was profiled, and TCRdb retains in-frame clones only, with some absent. This table has some 62,000 clones, approximately 89% appearing once. Sequencing input: PBMCs. This TCR came from a human donor in good health. Some clones in this sample may be carry-over from other donors' samples. This sequence joins TRBV19 and TRBJ1-5; tentatively, D is TRBD1 (5 bases). The CDR3 nucleotides read TGTGCCAGCGATCGGCAGGGTGATTGGAATCAGCCCCAGCATTTT. It codes for CASDRQGDWNQPQHF. Combining the CDR3 with reference TRBV19 and TRBJ1-5 gives the whole variable domain DGGITQSPKYLFRKEGQNVTLSCEQNLNHDAMYWYRQDPGQGLRLIYYSQIVNDFQKGDIAEGYSVSREKKESFPLTVTSAQKNPTAFYLCASDRQGDWNQPQHFGDGTRLSIL.